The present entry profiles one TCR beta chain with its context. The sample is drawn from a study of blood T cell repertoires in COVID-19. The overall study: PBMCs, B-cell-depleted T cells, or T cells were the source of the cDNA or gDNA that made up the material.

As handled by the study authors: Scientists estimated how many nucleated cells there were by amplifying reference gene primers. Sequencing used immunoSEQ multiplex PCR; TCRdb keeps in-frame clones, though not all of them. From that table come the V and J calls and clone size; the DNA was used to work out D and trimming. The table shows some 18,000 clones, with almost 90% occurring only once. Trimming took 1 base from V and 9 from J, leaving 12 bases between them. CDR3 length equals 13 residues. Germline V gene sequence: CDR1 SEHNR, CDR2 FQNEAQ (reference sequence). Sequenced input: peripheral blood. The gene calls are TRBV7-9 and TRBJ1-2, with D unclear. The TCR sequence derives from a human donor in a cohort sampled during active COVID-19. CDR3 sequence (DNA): TGTGCCAGCAGCTTAGAATGGGCGCCGAGCTACACCTTC. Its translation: CASSLEWAPSYTF.